This TCR beta chain was captured in a study of blood T cell repertoires in COVID-19. On the study more broadly: Collection of acute and convalescent COVID-19 samples took place in the United States, Italy and Spain. Sample material is recorded as cDNA or gDNA derived from T cells, B-cell-depleted T cells, or PBMCs.

Resolution of symptoms, clearance, or two negative PCRs was present in recovered Cohort 3 donors. Original analysis: Reference gene primer amplification gave nucleated cell count estimates. Some clones are missing from TCRdb's copy, which holds only in-frame ones; the method was immunoSEQ multiplex PCR. V and J calls and clone size come straight from that table; D and trimming were deduced from the DNA. The sample has 270,000 or so clones; 80% to 85% are singletons. CDR1 and CDR2 (germline): SGHAT, FQNNGV. Trimming shortened V by 2 bases and J by 7 bases, and 6 bases separated the two germline ends. This CDR3 contains 12 residues.

What was sequenced was PBMCs or T cells enriched from blood (not recorded which). This clonotype was obtained from a man aged 50 to 59 who had recovered from COVID-19. The chain uses TRBV11-2 and TRBJ2-1, with D possibly matching TRBD1 (6 bases). CDR3 nucleotide sequence: TGTGCCAGCAGCTTACAGGGGAATGAGCAGTTCTTC. It encodes CASSLQGNEQFF.